The T cell receptor beta chain under discussion was sequenced for a study of blood T cells in healthy people across ages (dated by TCRdb to between 2015 and 2017). Background on the whole study: In model experiments, template switching captured roughly one uniquely barcoded TCR beta cDNA molecule for every two T cells. To avoid experimental bias, donors of different ages were spread randomly across the sequencing lanes. Using deep sequencing normalized with unique cDNA molecular identifiers, the study measured how TCR beta repertoire diversity changes with age. For two donors (one aged 18 to 29 and one aged 80 or older), the study analyzed two additional independent replicas of 1 million unique cDNA reads from the same blood draw. Donors were grouped into four age groups: young (average 16 years), middle-aged (roughly 40), aged (around 60) and long-lived (less than 85). Overall results and qualifications from the work: The long-lived group showed more naive CD4+ T cells, fewer expanded clones and increased TCR diversity than the aged group, suggesting age selection. Because the CMV infection status of the donors was unknown, age-related changes in expanded clonotypes may potentially have been confounded. Because profiling used bulk unsorted PBMCs, naive and antigen-experienced compartments could not be compared conclusively. As age increased, observed TCR beta diversity per million T cells dropped in a roughly linear way, and a significant reduction was already evident by age 40. Total diversity estimates from one million sequenced T cells were considered lower bounds and underestimates. The percentage of naive T cells measured by flow cytometry correlated strongly with observed TCR beta diversity.

This clonotype came up a few times. The target of this receptor is not known. Per-base quality was not reported, and no clone a single base away is much larger than it. The CDR3 covers 15 residues, taking in both the cysteine and the phenylalanine. Just CDR3 DNA is preserved here, 45 bases in frame from base 1. Sequences MNHEY (CDR1) and SMNVEV (CDR2) are obtained from the germline V gene (reference sequence). Trimming accounts for 3 bases at V and 7 bases at J, while the number of junction bases matched to no gene is 8. Systemically healthy Caucasian individuals from Russia, about 38 in total and aged about 6 to 90 years, were included as donors. Each donor gave ten milliliters of peripheral blood, drawn into EDTA-treated Vacutainer tubes. Ficoll-Paque density-gradient centrifugation was used to isolate PBMCs, with at least 6.5 million per sample. Total RNA, at least 6 micrograms per sample, was extracted from PBMCs with Trizol reagent. For every donor, flow cytometry on a PBMC aliquot measured the percentage of naive CD45RAhigh/CD27high T cells.

The method behind the library was 5' RACE. Sequencing was carried out with an Illumina HiSeq 2500. A second roughly 7 to 11 cycle PCR used a sample-barcoded 5' primer and a J-beta primer mix. A template-switch 5' adaptor carrying 12 random nucleotides introduced a unique molecular identifier onto each TCR beta cDNA molecule. At least 2.5 million CDR3-containing paired-end reads were obtained from each sample. First-strand cDNA synthesis was performed from all RNA using the Mint cDNA synthesis kit, with priming by a TRBC-specific oligonucleotide. After uracil-DNA glycosylase treatment, a first 18-cycle PCR used universal primers M1SS and BC2_uni_R on all cDNA. The authors' analysis ran thus. For normalization, 1 million high-quality reads were randomly selected from each sample, with every read carrying a distinct molecular identifier. Instead of being binned into consensus sequences, reads with shared molecular identifiers were discarded. CDR3 identification, clonotype clustering and error correction used MiTCR with a Q25 quality threshold and the strictest error-elimination algorithm. A nonparametric unseen species model using Euler transformation provided a lower-bound estimate of total TCR beta diversity. The public sequencing data were trimmed at Q25 with fastp and processed into clonotypes with MiXCR by TCRdb, which kept only in-frame beta chains. Each entry merges the rows of one CDR3 protein and shows their most common DNA and genes. TCRdb's processing, not the authors' own work, is the source of the V and J calls. The sample data list 780,000 or so distinct CDR3 sequences, and 56% of these were observed just once. Jointly, the top ten make up more than 25% of the sample.

Source material: blood. This chain is built from TRBV27 and TRBJ2-7; 11 nucleotides in the junction match TRBD2. The TCR originated in a man aged 40-55 years in good health. The DNA is as follows: TGTGCCAGCAGTTTGGGACTAGCGGTAACGGGGGAGCAGTACTTC. Translated, this is CASSLGLAVTGEQYF.